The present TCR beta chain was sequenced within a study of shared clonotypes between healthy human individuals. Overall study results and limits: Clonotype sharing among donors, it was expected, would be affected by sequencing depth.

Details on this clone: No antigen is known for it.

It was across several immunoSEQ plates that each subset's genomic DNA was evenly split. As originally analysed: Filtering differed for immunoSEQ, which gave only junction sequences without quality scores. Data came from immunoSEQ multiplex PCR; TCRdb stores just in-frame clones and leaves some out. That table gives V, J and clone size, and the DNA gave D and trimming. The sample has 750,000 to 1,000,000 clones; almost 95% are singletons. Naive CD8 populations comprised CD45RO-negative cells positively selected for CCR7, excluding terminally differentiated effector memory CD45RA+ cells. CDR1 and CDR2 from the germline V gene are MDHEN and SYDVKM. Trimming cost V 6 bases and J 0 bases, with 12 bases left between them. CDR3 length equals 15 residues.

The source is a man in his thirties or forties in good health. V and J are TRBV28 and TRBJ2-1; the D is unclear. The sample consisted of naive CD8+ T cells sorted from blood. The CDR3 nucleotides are TGTGCCAGCAGGCCTGGGCTTAGCTCCTACAATGAGCAGTTCTTC. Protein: CASRPGLSSYNEQFF.